The rows below give T cell receptor beta chains drawn from one sample of a study of blood T cell repertoires in COVID-19. Profiling relied on immunoSEQ multiplex PCR, and the TCRdb table lists in-frame clones only, not all of them. The table lists around 270,000 clones, about 89% of them singletons. Sample: peripheral blood. All receptors come from a man in his thirties or forties with acute or convalescent COVID-19. The CDR3 runs from the conserved cysteine through the conserved F or W. The D gene is left open where the match is weak. A clone size is listed for some rows: how often the clone was seen (once, few, many), or a class if it is expanded.

CASRGDRAVAGGYTF | TGTGCCAGCAGAGGCGACAGGGCAGTTGCTGGTGGCTACACCTTC | 15 | TRBD1 | - | TRBJ1-2 | TRBV2
CASSRLTERRTGDEQYF | TGTGCCAGCAGTCGCCTGACAGAACGCCGGACCGGCGACGAGCAGTACTTC | 17 | - | - | TRBJ2-7 | TRBV27
CSVNVRVGKDTQYF | TGCAGCGTCAATGTACGGGTCGGAAAAGATACGCAGTATTTT | 14 | - | once | TRBJ2-3 | TRBV29-1
CASSFGRVGAGELFF | TGCGCCAGCAGCTTCGGAAGGGTCGGGGCCGGGGAGCTGTTTTTT | 15 | - | - | TRBJ2-2 | TRBV5-1
CASSATGRPSEQYF | TGTGCCAGCAGCGCGACAGGCCGTCCTTCCGAGCAGTACTTC | 14 | - | - | TRBJ2-7 | TRBV9
CASSATGSHEQFF | TGCGCCAGCAGCGCAACAGGGAGCCATGAGCAGTTCTTC | 13 | - | - | TRBJ2-1 | TRBV5-1
CASSRDYSNQPQHF | TGTGCCAGCAGCCGTGACTATAGCAATCAGCCCCAGCATTTT | 14 | - | - | TRBJ1-5 | TRBV16
CASRSTGTGEKLFF | TGTGCCAGCAGATCGACCGGGACAGGGGAAAAACTGTTTTTT | 14 | TRBD1 | - | TRBJ1-4 | TRBV28
CASSQEKINTGSEKLFF | TGCGCCAGCAGCCAAGAAAAGATAAACACAGGGAGCGAAAAACTGTTTTTT | 17 | - | - | TRBJ1-4 | TRBV4-1
CASRDRGIISLHF | TGTGCCAGCAGGGACAGGGGAATTATATCCCTCCACTTT | 13 | TRBD1 | - | TRBJ1-6 | TRBV6-5
CASTDRGSHEQYF | TGTGCCAGTACGGACAGGGGCTCCCACGAGCAGTACTTC | 13 | TRBD1 | - | TRBJ2-7 | TRBV25-1
CASSEAQISSYNSPLHF | TGTGCCAGCAGTGAAGCCCAGATAAGCTCCTATAATTCACCCCTCCACTTT | 17 | - | - | TRBJ1-6 | TRBV6-1
CASSIRVEGSYNEQFF | TGTGCCAGTAGTATCCGGGTCGAAGGCTCCTACAATGAGCAGTTCTTC | 16 | - | - | TRBJ2-1 | TRBV19
CASRGPHQPQHF | TGTGCCAGCAGGGGGCCCCATCAGCCCCAGCATTTT | 12 | - | once | TRBJ1-5 | TRBV12-3/TRBV12-4
CASRLDHQPQHF | TGTGCCAGCAGACTAGATCATCAGCCCCAGCATTTT | 12 | - | few | TRBJ1-5 | TRBV28
CASSLTPGQNSGNTIYF | TGTGCCAGCAGCTTAACGCCGGGACAGAACTCTGGAAACACCATATATTTT | 17 | TRBD1 | - | TRBJ1-3 | TRBV7-9
CASERRAQYF | TGTGCCAGCGAACGGAGGGCCCAGTACTTC | 10 | - | - | TRBJ2-5 | TRBV14
CASSPQGSYTEAFF | TGTGCCAGCAGTCCTCAGGGGAGCTACACTGAAGCTTTCTTT | 14 | - | - | TRBJ1-1 | TRBV28
CASSTKHQNTEAFF | TGTGCCAGCAGTACAAAACACCAGAACACTGAAGCTTTCTTT | 14 | - | - | TRBJ1-1 | TRBV6-6
CASSFLLGYYEQYF | TGTGCCAGCAGCTTCCTACTAGGGTACTACGAGCAGTACTTC | 14 | - | - | TRBJ2-7 | TRBV11-3
CASSLERAPLNTEAFF | TGTGCCAGCAGCTTAGAGAGGGCCCCACTTAACACTGAAGCTTTCTTT | 16 | - | - | TRBJ1-1 | TRBV11-2
CASNPPGQGDGYTF | TGTGCCAGCAATCCCCCGGGACAGGGTGACGGCTACACCTTC | 14 | TRBD1 | - | TRBJ1-2 | TRBV28
CASSSFHDKALPDTQYF | TGTGCCAGCAGCTCCTTCCACGACAAGGCGCTTCCAGATACGCAGTATTTT | 17 | - | few | TRBJ2-3 | TRBV5-4
CASSFDRNYGYTF | TGTGCCAGCAGCTTCGACAGGAACTATGGCTACACCTTC | 13 | - | - | TRBJ1-2 | TRBV7-2
CAWTRVHWGGYTF | TGTGCCTGGACCAGGGTCCATTGGGGAGGCTACACCTTC | 13 | - | - | TRBJ1-2 | TRBV30
CASSSWGHEKLFF | TGTGCCAGTAGTAGTTGGGGGCACGAAAAACTGTTTTTT | 13 | - | - | TRBJ1-4 | TRBV19
CASSFLTGTSGTDTQYF | TGTGCCAGCAGCTTCCTGACCGGGACTAGCGGCACAGATACGCAGTATTTT | 17 | TRBD2 | - | TRBJ2-3 | TRBV5-4
CASSSLRQGHEQYF | TGCGCCAGCAGCTCGCTAAGACAGGGCCACGAGCAGTACTTC | 14 | TRBD1 | few | TRBJ2-7 | TRBV5-1
CASSSPGTGGYGYTF | TGTGCCAGCAGTTCCCCCGGGACAGGGGGCTACGGCTACACCTTC | 15 | TRBD1 | - | TRBJ1-2 | TRBV6-5
CASSTYRWETQYF | TGTGCCAGCAGTACCTACAGGTGGGAGACCCAGTACTTC | 13 | - | - | TRBJ2-5 | TRBV6-5
CASSYRGRGYNSPLHF | TGTGCCAGCAGCTACAGGGGCCGGGGTTATAATTCACCCCTCCACTTT | 16 | TRBD1 | - | TRBJ1-6 | TRBV5-6
CASSRTDGEGGTEAFF | TGTGCCAGCTCAAGGACCGATGGGGAGGGGGGCACTGAAGCTTTCTTT | 16 | - | - | TRBJ1-1 | TRBV18
CASSTPLASGSDEQYF | TGTGCCAGCTCCACCCCCCTAGCTAGCGGGTCGGACGAGCAGTACTTC | 16 | TRBD2 | - | TRBJ2-7 | TRBV5-4
CAATGGSGNTIYF | TGTGCCGCAACGGGGGGCTCTGGAAACACCATATATTTT | 13 | - | - | TRBJ1-3 | TRBV15
CASSRRQATNYGYTF | TGTGCCAGCAGCCGGCGACAGGCAACTAACTATGGCTACACCTTC | 15 | - | - | TRBJ1-2 | TRBV11-2
CASSFLGNQPQHF | TGTGCCAGCAGTTTTTTAGGCAATCAGCCCCAGCATTTT | 13 | - | - | TRBJ1-5 | TRBV27
CATSDLSKLFF | TGTGCCACCAGTGACTTATCGAAACTGTTTTTT | 11 | - | - | TRBJ1-4 | TRBV24-1
CASSYILNTEAFF | TGTGCCAGCAGTTATATCTTGAACACTGAAGCTTTCTTT | 13 | - | - | TRBJ1-1 | TRBV6-5
CASREATGAKNIQYF | TGTGCCAGCAGGGAAGCTACAGGGGCGAAAAACATTCAGTACTTC | 15 | TRBD1 | - | TRBJ2-4 | TRBV27
CASSPGFGQIHYEQYF | TGTGCCAGCAGCCCAGGTTTTGGACAAATCCACTACGAGCAGTACTTC | 16 | - | - | TRBJ2-7 | TRBV7-2
CASSLVRETEAFF | TGCGCCAGCAGCTTGGTTAGGGAGACTGAAGCTTTCTTT | 13 | - | - | TRBJ1-1 | TRBV5-1
CAWSVWGRGDTGELFF | TGTGCCTGGAGTGTGTGGGGGCGAGGTGACACCGGGGAGCTGTTTTTT | 16 | - | - | TRBJ2-2 | TRBV30
CASSGMTVRAGELFF | TGTGCCAGCAGCGGGATGACGGTCAGGGCCGGGGAGCTGTTTTTT | 15 | - | - | TRBJ2-2 | TRBV5-6
CASRLNWNTEAFF | TGTGCCAGCAGATTAAACTGGAACACTGAAGCTTTCTTT | 13 | - | - | TRBJ1-1 | TRBV7-3
CASSQGGGLLNTEAFF | TGTGCCAGCAGCCAAGGAGGAGGACTTCTGAACACTGAAGCTTTCTTT | 16 | - | - | TRBJ1-1 | TRBV14
CATSRILAGGEQFF | TGTGCCACCAGCAGGATCTTGGCGGGTGGTGAGCAGTTCTTC | 14 | - | - | TRBJ2-1 | TRBV15
CSISGLYNEQFF | TGCAGCATAAGCGGGCTCTACAATGAGCAGTTCTTC | 12 | - | - | TRBJ2-1 | TRBV29-1
CASSQGRMANTGELFF | TGTGCCAGCAGCCAAGGGAGGATGGCGAACACCGGGGAGCTGTTTTTT | 16 | - | few | TRBJ2-2 | TRBV4-2
CASSFLRDRDGYTF | TGTGCCAGCAGTTTCCTCCGGGACAGGGATGGCTACACCTTC | 14 | TRBD1 | - | TRBJ1-2 | TRBV28
CASSTRGFGQPQHF | TGTGCCAGTAGTACCAGGGGGTTCGGTCAGCCCCAGCATTTT | 14 | TRBD1 | - | TRBJ1-5 | TRBV19
CASSLGGMGLANEKLFF | TGCGCCAGCAGCCTAGGAGGGATGGGGCTAGCTAATGAAAAACTGTTTTTT | 17 | - | - | TRBJ1-4 | TRBV5-1
CASSPPSYKNIQYF | TGCGCCAGCAGCCCTCCCAGTTACAAAAACATTCAGTACTTC | 14 | - | - | TRBJ2-4 | TRBV4-1
CASRDRDREHTEAFF | TGTGCCAGTAGGGACCGGGACAGGGAGCATACTGAAGCTTTCTTT | 15 | TRBD1 | - | TRBJ1-1 | TRBV19
CAWGGLGGYTF | TGTGCCTGGGGGGGGTTAGGCGGCTACACCTTC | 11 | - | - | TRBJ1-2 | TRBV28
CASSPLGRGDTIYF | TGTGCCAGCAGCCCCCTCGGTCGGGGTGACACCATATATTTT | 14 | - | - | TRBJ1-3 | TRBV7-8
CASRAGGVQETQYF | TGTGCCAGCAGAGCCGGGGGGGTGCAAGAGACCCAGTACTTC | 14 | TRBD2 | - | TRBJ2-5 | TRBV25-1
CSASSGGNQPQHF | TGCAGTGCTAGTTCAGGGGGCAATCAGCCCCAGCATTTT | 13 | - | - | TRBJ1-5 | TRBV20-1
CASSLHRTPPSNEQFF | TGTGCCAGCAGTTTACACCGGACTCCCCCTTCCAATGAGCAGTTCTTC | 16 | - | - | TRBJ2-1 | TRBV27
CASTIGDGYTF | TGTGCCAGCACAATCGGGGATGGCTACACCTTC | 11 | - | - | TRBJ1-2 | TRBV7-9